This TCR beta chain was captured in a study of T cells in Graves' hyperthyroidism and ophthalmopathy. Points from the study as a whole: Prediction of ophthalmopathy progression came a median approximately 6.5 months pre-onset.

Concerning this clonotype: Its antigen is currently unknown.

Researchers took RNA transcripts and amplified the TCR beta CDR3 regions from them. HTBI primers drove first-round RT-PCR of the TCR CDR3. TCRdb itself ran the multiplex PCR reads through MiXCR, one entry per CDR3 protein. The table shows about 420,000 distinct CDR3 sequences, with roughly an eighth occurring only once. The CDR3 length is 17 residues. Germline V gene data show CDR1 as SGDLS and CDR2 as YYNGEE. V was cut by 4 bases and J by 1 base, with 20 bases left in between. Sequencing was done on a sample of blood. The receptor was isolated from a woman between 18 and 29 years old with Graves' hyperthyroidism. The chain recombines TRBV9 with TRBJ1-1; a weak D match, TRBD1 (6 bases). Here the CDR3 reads CASSPLAGRGTNTEAFF. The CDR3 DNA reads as TGTGCCAGCAGCCCCCTCGCTGGCAGGGGCACGAACACTGAAGCTTTCTTT.